Detailed here is one TCR beta chain. Its antigen is as yet unknown. Assay: immunoSEQ multiplex PCR; the TCRdb copy retains only in-frame clones and omits some. The repertoire holds under 2,500,000 clones, with 95% as singletons. The data stem from a study of shared clonotypes between healthy human individuals. Study-wide points: As a rule, naive subsets had a larger estimated richness than memory subsets.

Negatively enriched CD4+ T cells were divided by CD45RA into naive and memory. After removal of 6 bases from V and 7 bases from J, the junction contained 4 bases not matched to a gene. CDR3 size: 13 residues. Looked up from germline, CDR1 is MNHNS and CDR2 is SASEGT. The TCR originated in a man younger than 35 in good health. The chain links TRBV6-1 to TRBJ2-2, with 8 bases identical to TRBD1. Sequencing used naive CD4+ T cells sorted from blood. Noted subset: CD45RA+ positively selected. CDR3 in amino acids: CASSRGPIGELFF. The CDR3 bases are TGTGCCAGCAGCAGGGGGCCAATCGGGGAGCTGTTTTTT.